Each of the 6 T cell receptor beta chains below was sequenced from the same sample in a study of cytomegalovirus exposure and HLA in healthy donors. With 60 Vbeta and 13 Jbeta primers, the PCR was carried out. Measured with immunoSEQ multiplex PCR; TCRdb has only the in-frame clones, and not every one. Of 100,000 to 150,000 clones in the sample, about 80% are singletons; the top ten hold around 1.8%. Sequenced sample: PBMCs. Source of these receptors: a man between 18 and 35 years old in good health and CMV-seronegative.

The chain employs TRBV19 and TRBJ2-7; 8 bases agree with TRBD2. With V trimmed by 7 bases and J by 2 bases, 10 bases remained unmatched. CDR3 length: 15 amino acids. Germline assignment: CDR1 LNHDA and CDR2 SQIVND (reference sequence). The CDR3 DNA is TGTGCCAGTACCAACTTCGGGGGGGGGCCCTACGAGCAGTACTTC. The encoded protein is CASTNFGGGPYEQYF. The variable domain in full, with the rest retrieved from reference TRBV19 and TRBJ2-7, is DGGITQSPKYLFRKEGQNVTLSCEQNLNHDAMYWYRQDPGQGLRLIYYSQIVNDFQKGDIAEGYSVSREKKESFPLTVTSAQKNPTAFYLCASTNFGGGPYEQYFGPGTRLTVT.

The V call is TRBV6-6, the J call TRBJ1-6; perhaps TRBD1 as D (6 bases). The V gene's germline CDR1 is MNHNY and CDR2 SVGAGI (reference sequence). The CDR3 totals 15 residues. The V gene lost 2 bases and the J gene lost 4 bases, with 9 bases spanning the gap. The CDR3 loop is CASSYDRLYNSPLHF. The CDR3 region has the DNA TGTGCCAGCAGTTACGACAGGCTTTATAATTCACCCCTCCACTTT.

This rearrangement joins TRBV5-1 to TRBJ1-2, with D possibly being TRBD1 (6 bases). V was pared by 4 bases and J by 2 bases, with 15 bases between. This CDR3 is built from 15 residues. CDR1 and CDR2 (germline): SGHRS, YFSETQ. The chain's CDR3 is CASSTGTTRNYGYTF. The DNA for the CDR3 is TGCGCCAGCAGCACTGGGACAACACGGAACTATGGCTACACCTTC.

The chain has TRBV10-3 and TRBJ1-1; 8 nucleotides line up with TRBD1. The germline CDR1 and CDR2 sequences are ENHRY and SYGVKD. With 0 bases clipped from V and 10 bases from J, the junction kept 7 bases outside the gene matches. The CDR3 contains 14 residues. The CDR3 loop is CAISESAGGFVAFF. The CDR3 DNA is TGTGCCATCAGTGAGTCGGCAGGGGGCTTTGTAGCTTTCTTT.

The CDR3 DNA is TGTGCCAGCAGCTTATTCCCCAGGGGACCTAACTACAATGAGCAGTTCTTC. This codes for CASSLFPRGPNYNEQFF. The genes are TRBV11-2 and TRBJ2-1; perhaps TRBD1 as D (6 bases). From germline, CDR1 is SGHAT and CDR2 FQNNGV. This CDR3 comprises 17 residues. The germline V and J ends were trimmed by 2 bases and 3 bases, with 17 bases remaining between them.

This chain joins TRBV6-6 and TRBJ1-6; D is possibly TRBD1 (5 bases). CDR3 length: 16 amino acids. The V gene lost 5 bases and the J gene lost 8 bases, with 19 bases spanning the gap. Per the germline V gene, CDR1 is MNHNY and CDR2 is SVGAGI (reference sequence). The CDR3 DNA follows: TGTGCCAGCAGTATACGGGACTCCAAGGGTGATTCACCCCTCCACTTT. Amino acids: CASSIRDSKGDSPLHF.